These 6 T cell receptor beta chains were sequenced from one sample in a study of T cells in Graves' hyperthyroidism and ophthalmopathy. Researchers amplified the TCR beta CDR3 regions from RNA transcripts. Primed by the HTBI set, a first-round RT-PCR was run on the TCR CDR3. In TCRdb, the multiplex PCR reads were re-called with MiXCR into one record per CDR3 protein. The sample has some 350,000 distinct CDR3 sequences; roughly an eighth are singletons. The sample taken for sequencing was blood. Source of these receptors: a woman in her 40s with Graves' ophthalmopathy.

This clonotype was picked up many times. V and J are TRBV24-1 and TRBJ1-1, with D possibly TRBD1 on 5 matching bases. The CDR3 contains 15 residues. Trimming took off 2 bases at V and 1 base at J, with 10 bases between the two ends. Germline-derived CDR1 and CDR2 are KGHDR and SFDVKD. CDR3: CATSDSGTGNTEAFF. The CDR3 bases are TGTGCCACCAGTGATTCCGGGACTGGGAACACTGAAGCTTTCTTT.

This clonotype has only a few counts. The chain is built from TRBV5-1 and TRBJ2-5; 10 bases align to TRBD2. From germline, CDR1 is SGHRS and CDR2 YFSETQ. The CDR3 has 13 residues. Trimming took 7 bases from V and 5 from J; bases not matched to a gene: 5. The CDR3 is CASSTSGVETQYF. The CDR3 nucleotides read TGCGCCAGCTCTACTAGCGGGGTTGAGACCCAGTACTTC.

Ten or more counts support this clonotype. The chain employs TRBV15 and TRBJ2-7; weak D call: TRBD2 (6 bases). The germline V gene encodes CDR1 LNHNV and CDR2 YYDKDF (reference sequence). V gave up 1 base and J gave up 2 bases, with 12 bases separating them. The CDR3 extends over 15 amino acids. The CDR3 loop is CATSRVLAGTYEQYF. The CDR3, as DNA: TGTGCCACCAGCAGAGTACTAGCAGGAACCTACGAGCAGTACTTC.

This clonotype was seen ten or more times. This chain uses TRBV6-1 with TRBJ2-1; 12 nucleotides line up with TRBD2. J gave up 7 bases and V 7 bases, and 8 bases lay outside the gene matches. Germline CDR1 reads MNHNS; CDR2 reads SASEGT. CDR3 length equals 15 residues. DNA of the CDR3: TGTGCCAGCATTTACGGACTAGCGGGGACTAATGAGCAGTTCTTC. Protein sequence: CASIYGLAGTNEQFF.

Of note for this clonotype: The CDR3 ends on some other residue instead of the conserved phenylalanine or tryptophan, so this is likely a read error. The V gene is TRBV19, the J gene TRBJ1-2; no reliable D call. V gave up 10 bases and J gave up 0 bases, with 6 bases separating them. This CDR3 is built from 11 residues. From germline, CDR1 is LNHDA and CDR2 SQIVND (reference sequence). The DNA for the CDR3 is TGTGCCACTAAAACTAACTATGGCTACACCTCC. Translation gives CATKTNYGYTS.

This clonotype was observed many times. The genes are TRBV5-1 and TRBJ2-3; 13 bases line up with TRBD2. The CDR3 sequence is 17 residues long. CDR1 is SGHRS and CDR2 is YFSETQ in the germline V gene. With 3 bases clipped from V and 5 bases from J, the junction kept 9 bases outside the gene matches. As DNA, the CDR3 is TGCGCCAGCAGCTCTGGACTAGCGGGGGCACTTGGAGATACGCAGTATTTT. Amino acids: CASSSGLAGALGDTQYF.